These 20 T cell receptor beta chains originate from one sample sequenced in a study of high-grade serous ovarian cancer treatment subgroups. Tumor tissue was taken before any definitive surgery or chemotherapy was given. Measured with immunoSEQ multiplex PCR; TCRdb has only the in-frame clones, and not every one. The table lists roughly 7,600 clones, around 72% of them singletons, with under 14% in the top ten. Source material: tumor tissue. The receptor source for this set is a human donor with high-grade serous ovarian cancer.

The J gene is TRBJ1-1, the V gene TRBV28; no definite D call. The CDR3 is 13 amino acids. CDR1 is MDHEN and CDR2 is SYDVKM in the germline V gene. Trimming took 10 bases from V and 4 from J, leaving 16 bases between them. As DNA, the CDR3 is TGTGCCATCCAACAGATCTCTGTCACTGAAGCTTTCTTT. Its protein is CAIQQISVTEAFF.

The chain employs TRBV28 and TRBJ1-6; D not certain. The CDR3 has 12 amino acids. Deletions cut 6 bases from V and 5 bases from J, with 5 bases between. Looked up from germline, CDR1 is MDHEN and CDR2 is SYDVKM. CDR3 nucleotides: TGTGCCAGCAGGCCAGATAATTCACCCCTCCACTTT. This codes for CASRPDNSPLHF.

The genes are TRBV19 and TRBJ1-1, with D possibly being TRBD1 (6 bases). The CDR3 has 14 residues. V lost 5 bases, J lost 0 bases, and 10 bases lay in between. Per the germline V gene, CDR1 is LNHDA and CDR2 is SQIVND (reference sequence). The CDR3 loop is CASSEGQMNTEAFF. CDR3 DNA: TGTGCCAGTAGTGAGGGACAAATGAACACTGAAGCTTTCTTT. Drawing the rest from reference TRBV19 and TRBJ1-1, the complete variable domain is DGGITQSPKYLFRKEGQNVTLSCEQNLNHDAMYWYRQDPGQGLRLIYYSQIVNDFQKGDIAEGYSVSREKKESFPLTVTSAQKNPTAFYLCASSEGQMNTEAFFGQGTRLTVV.

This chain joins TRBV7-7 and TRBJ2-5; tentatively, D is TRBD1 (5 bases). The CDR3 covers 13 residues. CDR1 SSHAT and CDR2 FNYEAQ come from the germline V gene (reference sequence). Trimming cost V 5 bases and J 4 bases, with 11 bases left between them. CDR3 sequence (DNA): TGTGCCAGCAGCCTTCAGGGTCTAGAGACCCAGTACTTC. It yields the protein CASSLQGLETQYF. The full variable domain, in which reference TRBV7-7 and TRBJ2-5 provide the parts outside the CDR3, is GAGVSQSPRYKVTKRGQDVTLRCDPISSHATLYWYQQALGQGPEFLTYFNYEAQPDKSGLPSDRFSAERPEGSISTLTIQRTEQRDSAMYRCASSLQGLETQYFGPGTRLLVL.

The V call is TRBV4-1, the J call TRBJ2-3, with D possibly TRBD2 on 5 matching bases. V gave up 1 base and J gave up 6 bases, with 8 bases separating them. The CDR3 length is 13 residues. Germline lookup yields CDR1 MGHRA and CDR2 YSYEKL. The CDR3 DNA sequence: TGCGCCAGCAGCCAAGTCAGAGGGGATACGCAGTATTTT. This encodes CASSQVRGDTQYF.

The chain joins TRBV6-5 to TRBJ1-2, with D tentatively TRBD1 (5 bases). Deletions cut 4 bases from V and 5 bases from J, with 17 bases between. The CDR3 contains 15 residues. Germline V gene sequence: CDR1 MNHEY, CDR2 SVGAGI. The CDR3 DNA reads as TGTGCCAGCAGTTCACCATCCGGGACCAAGTATGGCTACACCTTC. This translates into CASSSPSGTKYGYTF.

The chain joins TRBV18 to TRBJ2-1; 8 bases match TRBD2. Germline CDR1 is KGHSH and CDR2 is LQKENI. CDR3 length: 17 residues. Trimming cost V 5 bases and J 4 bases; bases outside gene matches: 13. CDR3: CASSSRGLAGFYNEQFF. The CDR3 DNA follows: TGTGCCAGCTCAAGCCGGGGATTAGCGGGATTTTACAATGAGCAGTTCTTC.

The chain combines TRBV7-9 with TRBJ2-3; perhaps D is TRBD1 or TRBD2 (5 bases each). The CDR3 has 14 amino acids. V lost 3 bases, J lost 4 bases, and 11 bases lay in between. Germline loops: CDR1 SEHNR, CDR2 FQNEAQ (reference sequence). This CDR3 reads CASSLGEIPDTQYF. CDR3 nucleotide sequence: TGTGCCAGCAGCTTGGGGGAAATTCCAGATACGCAGTATTTT.

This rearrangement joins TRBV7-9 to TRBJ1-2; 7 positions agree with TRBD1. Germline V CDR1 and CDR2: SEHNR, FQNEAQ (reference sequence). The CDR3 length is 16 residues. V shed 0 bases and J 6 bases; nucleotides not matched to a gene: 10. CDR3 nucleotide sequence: TGTGCCAGCAGCTTAGCGGGGGGACAGCGTGTTAATGGCTACACCTTC. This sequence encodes CASSLAGGQRVNGYTF.

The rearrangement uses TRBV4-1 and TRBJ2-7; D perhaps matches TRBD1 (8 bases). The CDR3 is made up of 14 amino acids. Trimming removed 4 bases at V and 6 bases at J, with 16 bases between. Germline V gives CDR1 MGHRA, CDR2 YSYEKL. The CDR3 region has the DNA TGCGCCAGCAGCCCCCGGACAGGGAGGGGCGAGCAGTACTTC. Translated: CASSPRTGRGEQYF.

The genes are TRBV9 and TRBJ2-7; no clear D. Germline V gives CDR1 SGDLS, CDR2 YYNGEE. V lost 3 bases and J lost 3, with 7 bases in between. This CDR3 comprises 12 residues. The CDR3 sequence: CASSGEGYEQYF. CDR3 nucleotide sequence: TGTGCCAGCAGCGGGGAAGGCTACGAGCAGTACTTC.

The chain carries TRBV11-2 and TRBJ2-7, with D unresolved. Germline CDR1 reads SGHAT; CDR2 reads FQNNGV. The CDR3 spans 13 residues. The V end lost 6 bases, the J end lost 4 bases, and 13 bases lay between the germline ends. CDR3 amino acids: CASSYSALYEQYF. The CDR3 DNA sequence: TGTGCCAGCAGTTACTCGGCCTTATACGAGCAGTACTTC.

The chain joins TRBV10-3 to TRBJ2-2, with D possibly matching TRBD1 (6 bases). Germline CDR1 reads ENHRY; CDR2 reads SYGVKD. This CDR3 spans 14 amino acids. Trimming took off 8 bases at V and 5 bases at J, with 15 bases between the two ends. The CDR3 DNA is TGTGCCATCCGCCGGGCAGGGGAAACCGGGGAGCTGTTTTTT. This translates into CAIRRAGETGELFF.

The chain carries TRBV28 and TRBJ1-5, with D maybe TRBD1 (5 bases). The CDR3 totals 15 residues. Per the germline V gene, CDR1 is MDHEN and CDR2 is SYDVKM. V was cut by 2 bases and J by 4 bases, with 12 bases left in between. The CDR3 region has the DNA TGTGCCAGCAGTTTAATGCAGGGAGGAAATCAGCCCCAGCATTTT. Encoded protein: CASSLMQGGNQPQHF.

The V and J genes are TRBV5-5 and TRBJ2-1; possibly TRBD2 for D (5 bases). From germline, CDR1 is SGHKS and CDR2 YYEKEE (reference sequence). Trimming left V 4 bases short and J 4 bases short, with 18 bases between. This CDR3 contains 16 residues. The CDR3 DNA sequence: TGTGCCAGCAGCCCCACCTGGCCCCCGGGGTACAATGAGCAGTTCTTC. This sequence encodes CASSPTWPPGYNEQFF. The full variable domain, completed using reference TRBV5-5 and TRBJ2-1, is DAGVTQSPTHLIKTRGQQVTLRCSPISGHKSVSWYQQVLGQGPQFIFQYYEKEERGRGNFPDRFSARQFPNYSSELNVNALLLGDSALYLCASSPTWPPGYNEQFFGPGTRLTVL.

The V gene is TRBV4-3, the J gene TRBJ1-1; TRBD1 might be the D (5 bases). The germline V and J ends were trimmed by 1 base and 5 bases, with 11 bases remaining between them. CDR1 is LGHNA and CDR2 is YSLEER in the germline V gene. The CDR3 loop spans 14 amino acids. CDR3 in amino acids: CASSQARQSTEAFF. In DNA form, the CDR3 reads TGCGCCAGCAGCCAAGCCCGACAGAGTACTGAAGCTTTCTTT.

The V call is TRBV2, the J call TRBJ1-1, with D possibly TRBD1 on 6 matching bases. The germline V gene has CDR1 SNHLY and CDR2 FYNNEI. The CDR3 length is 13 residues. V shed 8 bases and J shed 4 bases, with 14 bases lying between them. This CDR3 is CASVWTASTEAFF. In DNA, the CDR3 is TGTGCCAGCGTTTGGACAGCATCCACTGAAGCTTTCTTT.

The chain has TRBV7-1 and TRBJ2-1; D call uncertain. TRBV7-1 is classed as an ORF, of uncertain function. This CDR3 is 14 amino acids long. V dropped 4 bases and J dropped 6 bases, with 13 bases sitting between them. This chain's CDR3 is CASSLVQTLNEQFF. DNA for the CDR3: TGTGCCAGCAGCTTAGTTCAGACCCTCAATGAGCAGTTCTTC.

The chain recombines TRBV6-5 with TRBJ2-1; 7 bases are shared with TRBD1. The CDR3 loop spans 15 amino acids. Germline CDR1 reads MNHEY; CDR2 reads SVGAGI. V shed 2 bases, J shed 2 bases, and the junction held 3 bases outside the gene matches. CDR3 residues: CASSYGQGAYNEQFF. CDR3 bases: TGTGCCAGCAGTTACGGCCAGGGGGCCTACAATGAGCAGTTCTTC.

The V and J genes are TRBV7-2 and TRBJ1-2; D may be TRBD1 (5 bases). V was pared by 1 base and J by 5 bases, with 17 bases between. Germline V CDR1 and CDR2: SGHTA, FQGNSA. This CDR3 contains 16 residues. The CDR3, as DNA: TGTGCCAGCAGCTTAGGAAGCCGGGCGGGGGGGTATGGCTACACCTTC. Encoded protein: CASSLGSRAGGYGYTF.